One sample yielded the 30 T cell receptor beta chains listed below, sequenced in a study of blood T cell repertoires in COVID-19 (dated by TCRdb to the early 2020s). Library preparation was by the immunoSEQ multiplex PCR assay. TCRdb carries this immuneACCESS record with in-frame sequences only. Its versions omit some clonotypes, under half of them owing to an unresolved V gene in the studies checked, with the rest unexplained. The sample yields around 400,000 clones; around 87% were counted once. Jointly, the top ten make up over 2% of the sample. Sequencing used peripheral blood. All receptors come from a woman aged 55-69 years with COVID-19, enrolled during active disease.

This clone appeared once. The CDR3 DNA reads TGTGCCACGGTCAGGGCTTCAGGAAACACCATATATTTT. It specifies CATVRASGNTIYF. The chain couples TRBV12-3 or TRBV12-4 to TRBJ1-3, with D possibly being TRBD1 (5 bases). V gave up 10 bases and J gave up 4 bases, with 14 bases separating them. This CDR3 spans 13 amino acids.

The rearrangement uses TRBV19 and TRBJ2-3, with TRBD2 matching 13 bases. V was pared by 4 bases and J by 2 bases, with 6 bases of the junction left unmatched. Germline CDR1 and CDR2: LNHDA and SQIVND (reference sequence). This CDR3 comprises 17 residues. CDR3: CASSRRLAGGPTDTQYF. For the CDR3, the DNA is TGTGCCAGTAGTAGACGACTAGCGGGGGGCCCCACAGATACGCAGTATTTT.

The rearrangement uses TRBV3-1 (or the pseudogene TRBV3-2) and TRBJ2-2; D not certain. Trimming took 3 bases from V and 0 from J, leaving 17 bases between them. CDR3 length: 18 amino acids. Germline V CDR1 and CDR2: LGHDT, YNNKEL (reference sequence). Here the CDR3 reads CASSQAAFLSSNTGELFF. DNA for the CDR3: TGTGCCAGCAGCCAGGCGGCCTTTCTATCGTCGAACACCGGGGAGCTGTTTTTT.

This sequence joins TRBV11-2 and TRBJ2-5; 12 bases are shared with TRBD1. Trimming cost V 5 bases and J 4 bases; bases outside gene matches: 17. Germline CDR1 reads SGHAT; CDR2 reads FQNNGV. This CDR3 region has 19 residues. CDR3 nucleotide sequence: TGTGCCAGCAGCCTCGCTTCCCCGGGACAGGGGGCGGCAGGAGAGACCCAGTACTTC. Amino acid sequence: CASSLASPGQGAAGETQYF.

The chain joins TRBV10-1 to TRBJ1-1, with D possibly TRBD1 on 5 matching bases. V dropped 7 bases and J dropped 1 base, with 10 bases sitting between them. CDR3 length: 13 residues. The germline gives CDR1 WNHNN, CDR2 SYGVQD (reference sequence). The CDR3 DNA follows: TGCGCCAGCACCGCAGGGTGGAACACTGAAGCTTTCTTT. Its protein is CASTAGWNTEAFF.

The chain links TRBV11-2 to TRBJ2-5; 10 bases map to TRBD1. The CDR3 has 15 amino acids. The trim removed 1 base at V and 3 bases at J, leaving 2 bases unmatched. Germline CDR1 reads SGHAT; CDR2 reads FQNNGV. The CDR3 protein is CASSLAGQGKETQYF. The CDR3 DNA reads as TGTGCCAGCAGCTTAGCGGGACAGGGGAAAGAGACCCAGTACTTC.

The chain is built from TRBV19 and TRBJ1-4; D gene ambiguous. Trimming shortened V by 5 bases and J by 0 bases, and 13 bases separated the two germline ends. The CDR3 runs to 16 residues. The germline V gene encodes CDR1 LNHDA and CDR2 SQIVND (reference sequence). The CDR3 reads CASSLRTGTTNEKLFF. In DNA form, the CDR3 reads TGTGCCAGTAGTCTCAGGACGGGAACAACTAATGAAAAACTGTTTTTT. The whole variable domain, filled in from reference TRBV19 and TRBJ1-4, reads DGGITQSPKYLFRKEGQNVTLSCEQNLNHDAMYWYRQDPGQGLRLIYYSQIVNDFQKGDIAEGYSVSREKKESFPLTVTSAQKNPTAFYLCASSLRTGTTNEKLFFGSGTQLSVL.

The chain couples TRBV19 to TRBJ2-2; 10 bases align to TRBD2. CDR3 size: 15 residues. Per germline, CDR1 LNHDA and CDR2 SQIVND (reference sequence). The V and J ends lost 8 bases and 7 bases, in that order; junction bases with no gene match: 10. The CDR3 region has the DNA TGTGCCAGTTATGACCTAGCGGGGGTAAGCGGGGAGCTGTTTTTT. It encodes CASYDLAGVSGELFF.

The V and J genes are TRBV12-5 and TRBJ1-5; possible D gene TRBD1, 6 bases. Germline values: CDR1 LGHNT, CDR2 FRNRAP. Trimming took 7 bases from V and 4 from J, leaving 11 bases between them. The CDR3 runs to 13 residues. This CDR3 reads CASDQGLNQPQHF. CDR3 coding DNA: TGTGCTAGTGATCAGGGGCTTAATCAGCCCCAGCATTTT. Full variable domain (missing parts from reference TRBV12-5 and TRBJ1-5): DARVTQTPRHKVTEMGQEVTMRCQPILGHNTVFWYRQTMMQGLELLAYFRNRAPLDDSGMPKDRFSAEMPDATLATLKIQPSEPRDSAVYFCASDQGLNQPQHFGDGTRLSIL.

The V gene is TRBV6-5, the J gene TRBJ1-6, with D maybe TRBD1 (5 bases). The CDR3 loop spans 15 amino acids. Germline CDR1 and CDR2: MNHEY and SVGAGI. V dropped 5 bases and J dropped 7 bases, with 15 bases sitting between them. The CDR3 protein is CASSTQQVGNSPLHF. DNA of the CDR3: TGTGCCAGCAGTACACAACAGGTGGGGAATTCACCCCTCCACTTT.

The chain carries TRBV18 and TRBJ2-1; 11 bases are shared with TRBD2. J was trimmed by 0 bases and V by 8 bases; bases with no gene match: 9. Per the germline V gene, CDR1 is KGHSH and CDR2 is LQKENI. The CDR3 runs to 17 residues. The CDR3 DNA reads TGTGCCAGCGCTAGCGGGGGGTCCCTAAGCTCCTACAATGAGCAGTTCTTC. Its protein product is CASASGGSLSSYNEQFF.

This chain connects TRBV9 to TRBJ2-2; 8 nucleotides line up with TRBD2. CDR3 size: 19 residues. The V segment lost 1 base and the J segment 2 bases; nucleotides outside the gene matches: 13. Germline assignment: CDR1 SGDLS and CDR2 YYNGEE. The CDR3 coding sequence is TGTGCCAGCAGCGTATCTGGACCTTCGGGACTAGATAACACCGGGGAGCTGTTTTTT. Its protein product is CASSVSGPSGLDNTGELFF.

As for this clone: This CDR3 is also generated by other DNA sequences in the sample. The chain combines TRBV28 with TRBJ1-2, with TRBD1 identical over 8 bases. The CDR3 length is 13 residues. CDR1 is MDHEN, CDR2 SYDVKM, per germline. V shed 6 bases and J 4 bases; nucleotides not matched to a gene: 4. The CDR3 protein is CASSLQGAYGYTF. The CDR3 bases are TGTGCCAGCAGCCTGCAGGGGGCCTATGGCTACACCTTC.

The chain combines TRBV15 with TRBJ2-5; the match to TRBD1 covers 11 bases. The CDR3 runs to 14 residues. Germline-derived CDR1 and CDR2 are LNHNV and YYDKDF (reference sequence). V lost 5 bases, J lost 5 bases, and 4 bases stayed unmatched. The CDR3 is CATSSDRGRETQYF. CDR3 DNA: TGTGCCACCAGCTCGGACAGGGGGCGCGAGACCCAGTACTTC.

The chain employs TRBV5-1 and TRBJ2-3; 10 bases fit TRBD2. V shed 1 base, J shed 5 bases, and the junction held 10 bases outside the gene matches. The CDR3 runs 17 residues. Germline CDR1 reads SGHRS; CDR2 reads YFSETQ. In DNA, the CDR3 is TGCGCCAGCAGCTTGCCTTCAGCGGGGGGGCCATTAGATACGCAGTATTTT. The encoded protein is CASSLPSAGGPLDTQYF.

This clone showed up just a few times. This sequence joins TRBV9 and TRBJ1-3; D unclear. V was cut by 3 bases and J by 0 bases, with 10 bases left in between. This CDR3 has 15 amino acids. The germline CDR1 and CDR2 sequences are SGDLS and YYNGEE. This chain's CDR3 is CASSGQLHSGNTIYF. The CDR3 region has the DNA TGTGCCAGCAGCGGGCAACTACACTCTGGAAACACCATATATTTT.

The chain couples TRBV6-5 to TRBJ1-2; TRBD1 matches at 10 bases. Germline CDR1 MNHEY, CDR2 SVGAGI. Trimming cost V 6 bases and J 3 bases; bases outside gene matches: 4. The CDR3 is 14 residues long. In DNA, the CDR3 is TGTGCCAGCAGGAGACAGGGGGCTTACTATGGCTACACCTTC. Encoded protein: CASRRQGAYYGYTF.

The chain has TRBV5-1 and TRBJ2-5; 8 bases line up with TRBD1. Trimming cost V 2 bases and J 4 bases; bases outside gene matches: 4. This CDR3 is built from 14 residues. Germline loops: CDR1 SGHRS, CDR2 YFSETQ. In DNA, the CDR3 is TGCGCCAGCAGCTTAGGACAGGGTAGAGAGACCCAGTACTTC. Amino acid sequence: CASSLGQGRETQYF. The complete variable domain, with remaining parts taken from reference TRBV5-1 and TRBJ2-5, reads KAGVTQTPRYLIKTRGQQVTLSCSPISGHRSVSWYQQTPGQGLQFLFEYFSETQRNKGNFPGRFSGRQFSNSRSEMNVSTLELGDSALYLCASSLGQGRETQYFGPGTRLLVL.

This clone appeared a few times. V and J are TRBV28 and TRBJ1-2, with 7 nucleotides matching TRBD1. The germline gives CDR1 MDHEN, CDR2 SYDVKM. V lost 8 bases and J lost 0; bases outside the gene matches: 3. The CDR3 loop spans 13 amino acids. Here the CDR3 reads CASEGGSNYGYTF. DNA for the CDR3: TGTGCCAGCGAAGGGGGCTCTAACTATGGCTACACCTTC.

In DNA, the CDR3 is TGTGCCAGCAACAACAGGGATACGCAGTATTTT. This translates into CASNNRDTQYF. J is TRBJ2-3 and V is TRBV12-3 or TRBV12-4, with D maybe TRBD1 (5 bases). CDR3 length: 11 residues. Trimming shortened V by 7 bases and J by 6 bases, and 8 bases separated the two germline ends.

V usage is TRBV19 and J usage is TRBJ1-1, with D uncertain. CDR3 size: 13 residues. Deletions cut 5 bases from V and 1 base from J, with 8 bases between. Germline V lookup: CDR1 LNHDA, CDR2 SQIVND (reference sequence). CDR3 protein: CASSPHTNTEAFF. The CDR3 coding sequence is TGTGCCAGTAGTCCCCACACGAACACTGAAGCTTTCTTT.

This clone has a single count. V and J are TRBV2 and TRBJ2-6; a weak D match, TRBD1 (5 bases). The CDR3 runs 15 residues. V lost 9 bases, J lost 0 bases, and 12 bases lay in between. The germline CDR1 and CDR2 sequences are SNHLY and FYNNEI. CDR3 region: CASQDSPSGANVLTF. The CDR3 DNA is TGTGCCAGTCAAGACAGCCCCTCTGGGGCCAACGTCCTGACTTTC.

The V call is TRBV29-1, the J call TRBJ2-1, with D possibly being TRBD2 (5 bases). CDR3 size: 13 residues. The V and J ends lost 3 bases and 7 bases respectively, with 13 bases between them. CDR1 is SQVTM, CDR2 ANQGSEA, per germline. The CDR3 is CSVDGRTVNEQFF. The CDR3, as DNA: TGCAGCGTTGACGGGCGGACTGTAAATGAGCAGTTCTTC.

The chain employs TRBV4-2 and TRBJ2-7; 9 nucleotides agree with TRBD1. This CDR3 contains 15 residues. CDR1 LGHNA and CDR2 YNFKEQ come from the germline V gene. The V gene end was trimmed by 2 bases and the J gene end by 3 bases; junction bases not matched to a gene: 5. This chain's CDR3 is CASSQPGQGLYEQYF. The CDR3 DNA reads TGTGCCAGCAGCCAACCGGGACAGGGTCTCTACGAGCAGTACTTC.

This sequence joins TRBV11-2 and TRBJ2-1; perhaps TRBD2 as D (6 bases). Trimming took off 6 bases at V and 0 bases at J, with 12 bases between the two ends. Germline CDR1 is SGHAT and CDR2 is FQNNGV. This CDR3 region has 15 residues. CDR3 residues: CASSQDGSSYNEQFF. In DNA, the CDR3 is TGTGCCAGCAGTCAGGACGGGAGCTCCTACAATGAGCAGTTCTTC.

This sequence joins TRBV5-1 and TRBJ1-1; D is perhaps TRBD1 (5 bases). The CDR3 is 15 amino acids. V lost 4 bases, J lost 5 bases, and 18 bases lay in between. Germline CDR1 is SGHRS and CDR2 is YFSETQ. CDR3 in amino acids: CASSLWAGGKTEAFF. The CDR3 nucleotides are TGCGCCAGCAGCCTCTGGGCGGGGGGGAAGACTGAAGCTTTCTTT.

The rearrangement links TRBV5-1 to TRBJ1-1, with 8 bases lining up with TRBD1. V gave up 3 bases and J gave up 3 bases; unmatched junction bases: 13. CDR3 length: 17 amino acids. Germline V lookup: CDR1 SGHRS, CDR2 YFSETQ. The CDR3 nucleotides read TGCGCCAGCAGCTCCGGGCCAACAGGGGGTATGTACACTGAAGCTTTCTTT. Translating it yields CASSSGPTGGMYTEAFF.

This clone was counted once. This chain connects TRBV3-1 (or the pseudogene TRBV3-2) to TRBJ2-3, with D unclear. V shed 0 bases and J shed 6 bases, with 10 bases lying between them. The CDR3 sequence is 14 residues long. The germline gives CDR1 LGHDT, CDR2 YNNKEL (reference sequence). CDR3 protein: CASSQDSTPDTQYF. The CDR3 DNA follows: TGTGCCAGCAGCCAAGACTCTACCCCCGATACGCAGTATTTT.

The chain's CDR3 is CASSLTHRQGSNQPQHF. CDR3 coding DNA: TGTGCCAGCAGCTTGACCCATAGACAGGGAAGTAATCAGCCCCAGCATTTT. V is TRBV11-2 and J is TRBJ1-5, with 7 bases lining up with TRBD1. Germline assignment: CDR1 SGHAT and CDR2 FQNNGV. This CDR3 has 17 residues. The V segment lost 3 bases and the J segment 4 bases; nucleotides outside the gene matches: 12.

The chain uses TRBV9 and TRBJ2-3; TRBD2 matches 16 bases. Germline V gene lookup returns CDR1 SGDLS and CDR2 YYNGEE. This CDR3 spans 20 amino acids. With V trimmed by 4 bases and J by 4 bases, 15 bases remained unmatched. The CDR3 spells CASSTAGTSGGARSSDTQYF. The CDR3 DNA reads TGTGCCAGCAGCACCGCCGGGACTAGCGGGGGGGCAAGGTCTTCAGATACGCAGTATTTT.